Sequencing of this T cell receptor (beta chain) was carried out in a study of CD8 T cells in ankylosing spondylitis. As the method for making TCR beta libraries, quantitative 5'-RACE with molecular barcodes was used. TCRdb called the 5' RACE reads again in MiXCR, with one record for every CDR3 protein. Among 400,000 to 450,000 distinct CDR3 sequences listed, 17% were seen once. About this clonotype itself: The antigen is unknown.

Study results and limitations: Ankylosing spondylitis blood appeared to carry a characteristic TCR beta motif of roughly eight highly homologous variants.

This TCR came from a male donor with ankylosing spondylitis. The specimen sequenced was blood, either unsorted or a sorted T cell fraction (not recorded which).

Here the CDR3 reads CSARRESPYEQYF. In nucleotides, the CDR3 is TGCAGTGCTAGGCGGGAGTCTCCCTACGAGCAGTACTTC. The chain recombines TRBV20-1 with TRBJ2-7; 7 bases line up with TRBD2. V shed 3 bases, J shed 2 bases, and the junction held 4 bases outside the gene matches. This CDR3 is built from 13 residues. Germline CDR1 and CDR2: DFQATT and SNEGSKA (reference sequence).